The 31 T cell receptor beta chains reported below all come from one sample, sequenced in a study of cytomegalovirus exposure and HLA in healthy donors. Researchers ran the PCR with 60 Vbeta and 13 Jbeta primers. Using immunoSEQ multiplex PCR, the repertoire was profiled, and TCRdb retains in-frame clones only, with some absent. The profile shows tens of thousands of clones, around 66% of them singletons. Sequenced material: PBMCs. The receptors originated from a male donor in good health and CMV-seropositive.

This rearrangement joins TRBV7-9 to TRBJ1-1, with 8 positions matching TRBD1. The V and J ends lost 6 bases and 0 bases, in that order; junction bases with no gene match: 12. Germline V gene lookup returns CDR1 SEHNR and CDR2 FQNEAQ (reference sequence). This CDR3 contains 17 residues. CDR3 protein: CASRPDGQGYMNTEAFF. The DNA for the CDR3 is TGTGCCAGCAGGCCGGACGGACAGGGCTATATGAACACTGAAGCTTTCTTT.

This chain joins TRBV5-4 and TRBJ2-7, with 11 bases that match TRBD2. Germline V gene sequence: CDR1 SGHNT, CDR2 YYREEE (reference sequence). The CDR3 has 16 amino acids. J lost 0 bases, V lost 4 bases, and 6 bases had no gene match. The CDR3 DNA reads TGTGCCAGCAGCCAAGCTAGCGGGAGGAACTCCTACGAGCAGTACTTC. This sequence encodes CASSQASGRNSYEQYF.

This clone came up once. This chain connects TRBV5-1 to TRBJ1-1; 7 nucleotides agree with TRBD1. Per the germline V gene, CDR1 is SGHRS and CDR2 is YFSETQ. The CDR3 is 15 residues long. The junction had 10 bases not matched to a gene; V was cut back by 7 bases and J by 1 base. CDR3 loop: CASGNSRGTNTEAFF. In DNA form, the CDR3 reads TGCGCCAGCGGCAATTCCAGGGGGACGAACACTGAAGCTTTCTTT.

The rearrangement links TRBV4-1 to TRBJ2-1, with 7 bases matching TRBD2. The J segment lost 8 bases and the V segment lost 0 bases, leaving 4 bases of the junction unmatched. The CDR3 runs 14 residues. Germline V gene data show CDR1 as MGHRA and CDR2 as YSYEKL. The CDR3 DNA reads TGCGCCAGCAGCCAAGAGGCGGGGGAGGATGAGCAGTTCTTC. It yields the protein CASSQEAGEDEQFF.

This chain joins TRBV7-2 and TRBJ2-7, with D tentatively TRBD2 (5 bases). V dropped 2 bases and J dropped 2 bases, with 10 bases sitting between them. The CDR3 totals 14 residues. The germline V gene encodes CDR1 SGHTA and CDR2 FQGNSA. The CDR3 sequence is CASSLNSGPYEQYF. DNA for the CDR3: TGTGCCAGCAGCTTAAACAGCGGACCCTACGAGCAGTACTTC.

With respect to this clone: The junction and the germline gene differ at one end; a read error may be behind it. The rearrangement uses TRBV7-9 and TRBJ1-2, with TRBD1 matching 7 bases. The germline CDR1 and CDR2 sequences are SEHNR and FQNEAQ (reference sequence). CDR3 length equals 13 residues. The chain's CDR3 is CSSSLTGNYGYTF. The CDR3, as DNA: TGTTCCAGCAGCTTGACAGGGAACTATGGCTACACCTTC.

This clone was counted a few times. The CDR3: CASSLDRGPYGYTF. As DNA, the CDR3 is TGTGCCAGCAGCTTGGACAGGGGACCCTATGGCTACACCTTC. V usage is TRBV7-2 and J usage is TRBJ1-2; 9 positions agree with TRBD1. The V gene end was trimmed by 3 bases and the J gene end by 4 bases; junction bases not matched to a gene: 3. This CDR3 has 14 amino acids. Germline CDR1 and CDR2: SGHTA and FQGNSA.

The V and J genes are TRBV19 and TRBJ1-5, with D maybe TRBD1 (5 bases). This CDR3 comprises 15 residues. V was cut by 3 bases and J by 0 bases, with 9 bases left in between. Germline V gene sequence: CDR1 LNHDA, CDR2 SQIVND (reference sequence). CDR3 coding DNA: TGTGCCAGTAGTATGAGGGACTATAGCAATCAGCCCCAGCATTTT. This codes for CASSMRDYSNQPQHF.

CDR3 bases: TGCGCCAGCAGGGGAGGGACAGGGGGCACTGAAGCTTTCTTT. It specifies CASRGGTGGTEAFF. The chain has TRBV5-1 and TRBJ1-1; 11 bases line up with TRBD1. Per germline, CDR1 SGHRS and CDR2 YFSETQ. The junction had 4 bases not matched to a gene; V was cut back by 5 bases and J by 4 bases. This CDR3 has 14 residues.

This chain joins TRBV7-2 and TRBJ2-3; 7 bases map to TRBD1. The CDR3 loop spans 14 amino acids. The germline CDR1 and CDR2 sequences are SGHTA and FQGNSA. V gave up 3 bases and J gave up 1 base; unmatched junction bases: 1. The CDR3 nucleotides are TGTGCCAGCAGCTTTCAGGGGGGCACAGATACGCAGTATTTT. Protein sequence: CASSFQGGTDTQYF. Supplemented by reference TRBV7-2 and TRBJ2-3, the full variable domain reads GAGVSQSPSNKVTEKGKDVELRCDPISGHTALYWYRQSLGQGLEFLIYFQGNSAPDKSGLPSDRFSAERTGGSVSTLTIQRTQQEDSAVYLCASSFQGGTDTQYFGPGTRLTVL.

The chain has TRBV29-1 and TRBJ1-1; D gene uncertain. CDR3 length: 12 amino acids. The germline V and J ends were trimmed by 5 bases and 7 bases, with 14 bases remaining between them. In germline, CDR1 is SQVTM, CDR2 ANQGSEA. The CDR3 DNA follows: TGCAGCGTTCGTTTAGAGACTCTTGAAGCTTTCTTT. Translation gives CSVRLETLEAFF.

V is TRBV7-2 and J is TRBJ2-5; possibly TRBD2 for D (5 bases). V shed 5 bases and J shed 1 base, with 14 bases lying between them. This CDR3 comprises 15 residues. Germline CDR1 is SGHTA and CDR2 is FQGNSA. The CDR3: CASSLYAGFQETQYF. Here the CDR3 DNA reads TGTGCCAGCAGCCTCTATGCGGGCTTCCAAGAGACCCAGTACTTC.

Concerning this clone itself: Compared with germline, one end of the junction differs, possibly owing to a read error. This rearrangement joins TRBV7-9 to TRBJ2-7, with a weak D call TRBD1 (5 bases). The germline V gene has CDR1 SEHNR and CDR2 FQNEAQ (reference sequence). The CDR3 covers 16 residues. Written as DNA, the CDR3 is TGTTCCAGCAGCTCATTGGCGGACACCCGAGGCTACGAGCAGTACTTC. Its protein is CSSSSLADTRGYEQYF.

The chain has TRBV27 and TRBJ1-1; 9 bases align to TRBD1. V gave up 5 bases and J gave up 4 bases; unmatched junction bases: 11. The CDR3 length is 16 residues. From germline, CDR1 is MNHEY and CDR2 SMNVEV (reference sequence). CDR3 bases: TGTGCCAGCAGTCCCCGGACAGGGGTTGGTATCACTGAAGCTTTCTTT. It encodes CASSPRTGVGITEAFF.

The chain combines TRBV4-1 with TRBJ1-2; the D is unclear. The length of the CDR3 is 16 residues. Trimming removed 0 bases at V and 2 bases at J, with 13 bases between. The germline CDR1 and CDR2 sequences are MGHRA and YSYEKL. CDR3 sequence reads: CASSQDLLRVNYGYTF. DNA of the CDR3: TGCGCCAGCAGCCAAGATTTACTGAGGGTAAACTATGGCTACACCTTC.

Of note for this clone: Mismatch with germline at one junction end may stem from a read error. The same CDR3 also results from other DNA sequences found in this sample. The chain uses TRBV9 and TRBJ2-3; D not certain. CDR1 and CDR2 (germline): SGDLS, YYNGEE. This CDR3 comprises 16 residues. This CDR3 reads CASSVLSGASTDTQYF. As DNA, the CDR3 is TGTGCTAGCAGCGTTTTGTCAGGCGCCAGCACAGATACGCAGTATTTT.

This clone has only a few counts. CDR3 amino acids: CASSLAGTGDEQYF. DNA for the CDR3: TGTGCCAGCAGCTTGGCCGGGACAGGGGACGAGCAGTACTTC. This chain connects TRBV5-4 to TRBJ2-7; 10 bases match TRBD1. The trim removed 0 bases at V and 5 bases at J, leaving 2 bases unmatched. CDR1 SGHNT and CDR2 YYREEE come from the germline V gene (reference sequence). The CDR3 runs to 14 residues.

This chain connects TRBV19 to TRBJ2-5, with 8 bases aligning to TRBD1. Germline loops: CDR1 LNHDA, CDR2 SQIVND (reference sequence). The CDR3 covers 15 residues. The ends lost 5 bases at V and 3 bases at J; junction bases unmatched: 8. The CDR3 is CASSGVAGGEETQYF. CDR3 bases: TGTGCCAGTAGTGGGGTAGCAGGGGGCGAAGAGACCCAGTACTTC.

The rearrangement links TRBV19 to TRBJ1-1; the match to TRBD1 covers 7 bases. Trimming at V came to 3 bases and at J to 1 base, leaving 5 bases not matched to a gene. There are 15 residues in the CDR3. Germline lookup yields CDR1 LNHDA and CDR2 SQIVND (reference sequence). The CDR3 sequence: CASSISGQKNTEAFF. The CDR3 DNA reads as TGTGCCAGTAGTATCTCGGGACAGAAGAACACTGAAGCTTTCTTT. Full variable domain (remainder filled in from reference TRBV19 and TRBJ1-1): DGGITQSPKYLFRKEGQNVTLSCEQNLNHDAMYWYRQDPGQGLRLIYYSQIVNDFQKGDIAEGYSVSREKKESFPLTVTSAQKNPTAFYLCASSISGQKNTEAFFGQGTRLTVV.

This clone was detected only once. V is TRBV11-2 and J is TRBJ1-2; no firm D call. Per germline, CDR1 SGHAT and CDR2 FQNNGV. The length of the CDR3 is 14 residues. The V and J ends lost 5 bases and 8 bases respectively, with 18 bases between them. The CDR3 DNA sequence: TGTGCCAGCAGCCCGCCGCTGGTTGGGAGCGGCTACACCTTC. Amino acid sequence: CASSPPLVGSGYTF.

The chain uses TRBV18 and TRBJ1-2; no definite D call. V was pared by 1 base and J by 10 bases, with 13 bases between. Germline values: CDR1 KGHSH, CDR2 LQKENI. CDR3 length: 13 amino acids. The CDR3 here is CASSPQEEHDYTF. The CDR3 DNA follows: TGTGCCAGCTCACCACAGGAGGAACATGACTACACCTTC.

The rearrangement uses TRBV29-1 and TRBJ1-5, with 7 bases matching TRBD1. This CDR3 has 13 amino acids. Germline values: CDR1 SQVTM, CDR2 ANQGSEA. The trim removed 6 bases at V and 8 bases at J, leaving 10 bases unmatched. In DNA form, the CDR3 reads TGCAGCGTGGAGCAAGGGGGCGGGGAGCCCCAGCATTTT. Translation: CSVEQGGGEPQHF.

In DNA form, the CDR3 reads TGCGCCAGCAGCCGGGACAGGGTGGTTTTTGGGAATGAGCAGTTCTTC. As protein: CASSRDRVVFGNEQFF. V gene TRBV5-1 combines with J gene TRBJ2-1; 9 nucleotides agree with TRBD1. This CDR3 is 16 amino acids long. Unmatched junction bases numbered 12, after V lost 4 bases and J lost 7 bases. Germline V gene sequence: CDR1 SGHRS, CDR2 YFSETQ.

Judged by abundance, this clone is large. V usage is TRBV4-3 and J usage is TRBJ1-1; TRBD1 aligns across 8 bases. With 6 bases clipped from V and 1 base from J, the junction kept 4 bases outside the gene matches. From germline, CDR1 is LGHNA and CDR2 YSLEER. CDR3 length: 14 residues. Here the CDR3 DNA reads TGCGCCAGCAGTCCGGACAGGGCGAACACTGAAGCTTTCTTT. Residues: CASSPDRANTEAFF.

The V gene is TRBV4-3, the J gene TRBJ2-7; 9 bases are a match to TRBD2. Looked up from germline, CDR1 is LGHNA and CDR2 is YSLEER. The CDR3 covers 15 residues. Trimming cost V 0 bases and J 2 bases; bases outside gene matches: 2. DNA for the CDR3: TGCGCCAGCAGCCAAGATCCTAGCGGGGCCTACGAGCAGTACTTC. Its protein product is CASSQDPSGAYEQYF.

The CDR3 nucleotides read TGTGCCAGCAGTAACCCCCGGGGGGGGATACAAGAGACCCAGTACTTC. This codes for CASSNPRGGIQETQYF. The rearrangement uses TRBV7-9 and TRBJ2-5; 8 nucleotides align to TRBD2. Per the germline V gene, CDR1 is SEHNR and CDR2 is FQNEAQ (reference sequence). The trim removed 6 bases at V and 2 bases at J, leaving 11 bases unmatched. This CDR3 is built from 16 residues. The variable domain in full, with the rest retrieved from reference TRBV7-9 and TRBJ2-5, is DTGVSQNPRHKITKRGQNVTFRCDPISEHNRLYWYRQTLGQGPEFLTYFQNEAQLEKSRLLSDRFSAERPKGSFSTLEIQRTEQGDSAMYLCASSNPRGGIQETQYFGPGTRLLVL.

The CDR3 protein is CASSFIWTGGTEAFF. The CDR3 coding sequence is TGTGCCAGCAGCTTTATCTGGACGGGGGGCACTGAAGCTTTCTTT. The rearrangement joins TRBV5-4 to TRBJ1-1; D may be TRBD1 (5 bases). Germline values: CDR1 SGHNT, CDR2 YYREEE (reference sequence). CDR3 length equals 15 residues. V was trimmed by 2 bases and J by 4 bases, leaving 15 bases between them.

The chain combines TRBV6-6 with TRBJ1-3; no clear D gene. Trimming left V 2 bases short and J 3 bases short, with 5 bases between. This CDR3 region has 13 residues. The germline gives CDR1 MNHNY, CDR2 SVGAGI (reference sequence). CDR3 sequence: CASSYIYGNTIYF. DNA for the CDR3: TGTGCCAGCAGTTACATATATGGAAACACCATATATTTT.

V and J are TRBV30 and TRBJ2-6; possibly TRBD2 for D (6 bases). This CDR3 has 17 residues. Trimming cost V 4 bases and J 0 bases, with 16 bases left between them. Germline CDR1 and CDR2: GTSNPN and SVGIG (reference sequence). CDR3 sequence: CAWTIGTFSSGANVLTF. CDR3 nucleotide sequence: TGTGCCTGGACTATTGGGACTTTCAGCTCTGGGGCCAACGTCCTGACTTTC.

The chain links TRBV7-6 to TRBJ2-1; 10 nucleotides agree with TRBD2. Germline lookup yields CDR1 SGHVS and CDR2 FNYEAQ. The V segment lost 1 base and the J segment 0 bases; nucleotides outside the gene matches: 6. This CDR3 is built from 18 residues. CDR3 in amino acids: CASSLGLAGPSSYNEQFF. DNA of the CDR3: TGTGCCAGCAGCTTAGGACTAGCGGGTCCAAGCTCCTACAATGAGCAGTTCTTC.

The chain recombines TRBV30 with TRBJ1-5; D remains unclear. Trimming removed 2 bases from V and 6 bases from J, with 8 bases in between. Germline CDR1 is GTSNPN and CDR2 is SVGIG (reference sequence). This CDR3 has 12 residues. In DNA, the CDR3 is TGTGCCTGGAGTTCGAAGAGTCAGCCCCAGCATTTT. This gives the protein CAWSSKSQPQHF.